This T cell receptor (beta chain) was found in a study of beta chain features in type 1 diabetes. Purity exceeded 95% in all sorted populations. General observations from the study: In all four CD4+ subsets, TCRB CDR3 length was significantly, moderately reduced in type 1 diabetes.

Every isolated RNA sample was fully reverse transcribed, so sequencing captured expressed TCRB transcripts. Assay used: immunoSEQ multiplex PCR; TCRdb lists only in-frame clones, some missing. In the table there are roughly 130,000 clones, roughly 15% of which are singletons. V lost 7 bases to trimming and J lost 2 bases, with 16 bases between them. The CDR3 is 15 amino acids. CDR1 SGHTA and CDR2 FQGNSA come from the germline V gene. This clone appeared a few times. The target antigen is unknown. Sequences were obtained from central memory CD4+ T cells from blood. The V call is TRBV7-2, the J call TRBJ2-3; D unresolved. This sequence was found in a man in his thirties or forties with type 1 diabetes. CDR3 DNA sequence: TGTGCCAGCAACTCGTTGGGCAGCGTCACAGATACGCAGTATTTT. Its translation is CASNSLGSVTDTQYF.